The rows below give T cell receptor beta chains drawn from one sample of a study of T cell repertoires in cytomegalovirus infection. TCRdb called the reads again in MiXCR, with one record for every CDR3 protein. The table shows hundreds of thousands of distinct CDR3 sequences, with 31% occurring only once. These TCRs' antigens remain unknown. The source material was cultured CD8+ T cells from PBMCs, sampled from culture after CMV antigen stimulation. The receptor set was obtained from a human donor in good health (CMV status not recorded). Some clones in this sample may be carry-over from other donors' samples. CDR3s include the opening cysteine and the closing phenylalanine or tryptophan. A D gene is named only where the DNA matches it firmly. Clone size is shown for a subset of rows, as once, few, many or a class of expanded clone.

v_call	d_call	clone_size	j_call	cdr3_aa	cdr3_nt
TRBV7-2	.	many	TRBJ2-3	CASSGDSSTDTQYF	TGTGCCAGCAGCGGGGACTCTAGCACAGATACGCAGTATTTT
TRBV6-1	.	few	TRBJ2-3	CASSEFGGRTDTQYF	TGTGCCAGCAGTGAATTTGGGGGACGCACAGATACGCAGTATTTT
TRBV20-1	.	.	TRBJ2-1	CSASPNLGGEAFNEQFF	TGCAGTGCTAGCCCGAATTTAGGGGGGGAGGCTTTTAATGAGCAGTTCTTC
TRBV3-1	.	many	TRBJ2-7	CASSRGSTYEQYF	TGTGCCAGCAGCCGAGGCAGTACCTACGAGCAGTACTTC
TRBV7-9	.	.	TRBJ1-1	CASSGVGPYTEAFF	TGTGCCAGCAGTGGGGTAGGACCTTACACTGAAGCTTTCTTT
TRBV5-8	TRBD1	few	TRBJ1-6	CASSPGTLGTGGYNSPLHF	TGTGCCAGCAGTCCCGGGACATTGGGAACAGGGGGCTATAATTCACCCCTCCACTTT
TRBV7-6	.	.	TRBJ2-5	CASSEQGIGLETQYF	TGTGCCAGCAGCGAACAGGGAATTGGGTTAGAGACCCAGTACTTC
TRBV19	.	.	TRBJ2-2	CASGKSGELFF	TGTGCCAGTGGAAAGAGTGGGGAGCTGTTTTTT
TRBV6-1	TRBD1	many	TRBJ2-3	CASSPQGQGVDTQYF	TGTGCCAGCAGTCCCCAAGGACAGGGGGTAGATACGCAGTATTTT
TRBV27	.	few	TRBJ2-3	CASRLGGGSTDTQYF	TGTGCCAGCAGATTAGGGGGGGGAAGCACAGATACGCAGTATTTT
TRBV6-6	.	.	TRBJ2-1	CASRAAGDEQFF	TGTGCCAGCAGGGCTGCAGGGGATGAGCAGTTCTTC
TRBV10-3	TRBD1	few	TRBJ1-1	CATMKQGADTEAFF	TGTGCCACCATGAAACAGGGGGCCGACACTGAAGCTTTCTTT
TRBV7-9	.	.	TRBJ2-1	CASSLAQGLRIYNEQFF	TGTGCCAGCAGCTTAGCGCAGGGTCTCCGTATATACAATGAGCAGTTCTTC
TRBV6-1	.	.	TRBJ2-1	CVSSEELGNEQFF	TGTGTCAGCAGTGAAGAATTAGGCAATGAGCAGTTCTTC
TRBV6-1	.	many	TRBJ2-5	CASRPQGKETQYF	TGTGCCAGCAGACCTCAGGGGAAAGAGACCCAGTACTTC
TRBV11-3	TRBD1	.	TRBJ2-3	CASSLNAGTGGWDTQYF	TGTGCCAGCAGCTTAAATGCAGGGACAGGGGGTTGGGACACGCAGTATTTT
TRBV19	.	many	TRBJ2-1	CASSLADSSYNEQFF	TGTGCCAGTAGTTTAGCGGACAGCTCCTACAATGAGCAGTTCTTC
TRBV7-6	.	many	TRBJ1-6	CASSLDGPNNSPLHF	TGTGCCAGCAGCTTAGACGGACCTAATAATTCACCCCTCCACTTT
TRBV6-2/TRBV6-3	.	.	TRBJ2-6	CASSYSGAGANVLTF	TGTGCCAGCAGTTACTCTGGGGCCGGGGCCAACGTCCTGACTTTC
TRBV12-3/TRBV12-4	.	few	TRBJ2-5	CASSLADSGVGEETQYF	TGTGCCAGCAGTTTAGCGGATTCAGGGGTGGGGGAAGAGACCCAGTACTTC
TRBV7-8	TRBD2	many	TRBJ2-5	CASSLRGGLRETQYF	TGTGCCAGCAGTTTGCGGGGGGGCTTAAGAGAGACCCAGTACTTC
TRBV7-8	.	.	TRBJ1-1	CASSLLRYTEAFF	TGTGCCAGCAGCTTATTGAGGTACACTGAAGCTTTCTTT
TRBV7-8	.	many	TRBJ1-4	CASSLAIGAGEKLFF	TGTGCCAGCAGCTTAGCGATAGGGGCGGGTGAAAAACTGTTTTTT
TRBV7-6	TRBD2	few	TRBJ2-3	CASSPGLAGRLISTDTQYF	TGTGCCAGCAGCCCTGGACTAGCGGGGCGCCTTATTAGCACAGATACGCAGTATTTT
TRBV7-2	.	many	TRBJ1-3	CASRTAREGSGNTIYF	TGTGCCAGTAGGACAGCACGAGAAGGCTCTGGAAACACCATATATTTT
TRBV29-1	TRBD2	.	TRBJ2-3	CSVDKSGAFTDTQYF	TGCAGCGTTGATAAGAGCGGGGCCTTCACAGATACGCAGTATTTT
TRBV7-9	.	.	TRBJ2-7	CASSSSREGGRYEQYF	TGTGCCAGCAGTTCCTCCAGAGAGGGGGGCAGGTACGAGCAGTACTTC